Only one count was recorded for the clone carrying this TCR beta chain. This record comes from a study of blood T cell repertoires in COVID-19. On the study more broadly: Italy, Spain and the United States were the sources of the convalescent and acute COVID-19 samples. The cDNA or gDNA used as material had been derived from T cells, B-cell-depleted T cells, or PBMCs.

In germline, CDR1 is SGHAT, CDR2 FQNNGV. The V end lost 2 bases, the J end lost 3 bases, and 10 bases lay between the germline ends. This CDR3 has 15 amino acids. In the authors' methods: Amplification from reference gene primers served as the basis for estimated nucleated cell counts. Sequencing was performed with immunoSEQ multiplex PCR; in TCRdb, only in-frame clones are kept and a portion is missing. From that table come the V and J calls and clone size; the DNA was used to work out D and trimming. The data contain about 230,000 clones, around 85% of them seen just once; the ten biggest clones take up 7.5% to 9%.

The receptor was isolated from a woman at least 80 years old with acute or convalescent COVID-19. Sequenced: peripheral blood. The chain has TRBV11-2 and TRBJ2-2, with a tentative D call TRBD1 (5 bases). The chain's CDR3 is CASSLRGADTGELFF. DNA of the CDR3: TGTGCCAGCAGCTTACGTGGGGCCGACACCGGGGAGCTGTTTTTT.